This paragraph covers one TCR beta chain sequence. This specimen belongs to a study of blood T cell repertoires in COVID-19. Study overall: The cDNA or gDNA used as material had been derived from T cells, B-cell-depleted T cells, or PBMCs.

V lost 3 bases, J lost 13 bases, and 13 bases lay in between. This CDR3 is built from 11 residues. Germline V gene data show CDR1 as GTSNPN and CDR2 as SVGIG (reference sequence). As originally analysed: Estimation of nucleated cell counts was performed using reference gene primer amplification. The method was immunoSEQ multiplex PCR; TCRdb's version includes in-frame clones alone and lacks a portion of them. V and J calls and clone size follow that table, whereas D and trimming were derived from the DNA. Here the sample spans 300,000 to 400,000 clones, 87% being singletons. Sample: peripheral blood. This chain connects TRBV30 to TRBJ2-1; TRBD1 is a possible D gene (5 bases). The receptor was isolated from a woman between 45 and 65 years old with COVID-19, enrolled during active disease. For the CDR3, the DNA is TGTGCCTGGAGGCTAACCAGGGTACAGTTCTTC. Encoded protein: CAWRLTRVQFF. Together with reference TRBV30 and TRBJ2-1, the CDR3 gives the full variable domain: SQTIHQWPATLVQPVGSPLSLECTVEGTSNPNLYWYRQAAGRGLQLLFYSVGIGQISSEVPQNLSASRPQDRQFILSSKKLLLSDSGFYLCAWRLTRVQFFGPGTRLTVL.